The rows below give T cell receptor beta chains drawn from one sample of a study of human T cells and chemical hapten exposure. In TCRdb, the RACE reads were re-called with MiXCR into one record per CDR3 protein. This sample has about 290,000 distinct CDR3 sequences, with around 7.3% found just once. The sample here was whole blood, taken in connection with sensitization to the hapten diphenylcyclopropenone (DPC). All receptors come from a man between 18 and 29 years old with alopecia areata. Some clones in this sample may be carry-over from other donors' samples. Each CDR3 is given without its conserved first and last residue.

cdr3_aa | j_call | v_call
ASSASGTPDEKLF | TRBJ1-4 | TRBV5-1
ASSQGIGPDPSAF | TRBJ1-1 | TRBV4-2
ASSRMGRPDTQY | TRBJ2-3 | TRBV5-4
AIRRGTTQY | TRBJ2-3 | TRBV7-2
ASSQDTVVNYGYT | TRBJ1-2 | TRBV4-3
ASSLSQGSYNEQF | TRBJ2-1 | TRBV5-1
ASSEMGTGPGIDTQY | TRBJ2-3 | TRBV10-2
ATREGPGTYEQF | TRBJ2-1 | TRBV10-1
SANRNRESGSAF | TRBJ1-1 | TRBV20-1
ATSDPRTGPGYT | TRBJ1-2 | TRBV24-1
ASTKLAQNTGELF | TRBJ2-2 | TRBV7-2
ASSPGASLNRNEQF | TRBJ2-1 | TRBV7-9
ASSDTDRPQETQY | TRBJ2-5 | TRBV6-2/TRBV6-3
ASSPDRGNYNEQF | TRBJ2-1 | TRBV5-1
AIGVASGPSYEQY | TRBJ2-7 | TRBV10-3
ASRGGAGTEAF | TRBJ1-1 | TRBV6-4
ASSTGTITYEQY | TRBJ2-7 | TRBV5-1
ASSQPRQGARSPLH | TRBJ1-6 | TRBV7-2
ASSFRVSYNSPLH | TRBJ1-6 | TRBV12-3/TRBV12-4
ASRSTTVDTEAF | TRBJ1-1 | TRBV7-3
ASSPGTHYGYT | TRBJ1-2 | TRBV9
ASSFGGSSYNSPLH | TRBJ1-6 | TRBV9